This entry features one TCR beta chain sequence. Its antigen is not identified. This sample was included in a study of CD4 T cells in relation to SARS-CoV-2 and coronaviruses. Cryopreserved PBMCs were CD4-enriched, then split into naive and memory cells. More than 7.5 x 10^4 naive or memory CD4+ cells were cultured with CEF peptides for approximately 10 days. Generated by immunoSEQ multiplex PCR, the TCRdb table keeps only in-frame clones and is missing some. The sample has about 34,000 clones; around 80% are singletons. The sequence was collected from an adult with COVID-19. Source material: memory CD4+ T cells from PBMCs, cultured in vitro.

CDR3 bases: TGTGCCAGCAGCACGGGACAGGGCACAGATACGCAGTATTTT. Protein sequence: CASSTGQGTDTQYF. The genes are TRBV13 and TRBJ2-3; 8 positions agree with TRBD1. The V gene end was trimmed by 5 bases and the J gene end by 1 base; junction bases not matched to a gene: 2. Per the germline V gene, CDR1 is PRHDT and CDR2 is FYEKMQ (reference sequence). The CDR3 consists of 14 residues.